This T cell receptor beta chain is from a study of breast tumors, draining lymph nodes, adjacent tissues. Axillary draining lymph nodes of breast cancer patients supplied the node samples. The study, taken as a whole, reports: Compared with lymph nodes, tumors were less diverse; compared with nontumor tissue, more. Compared with basal-like, luminal-like tumors shared significantly more repertoire with nontumor tissue. Most tumor T cells seemingly derive from lymph node, then expand in tumor.

This clonotype was picked up many times. The antigen remains undetermined. V was cut by 2 bases and J by 12 bases, with 11 bases left in between. The CDR3 loop spans 13 amino acids. Germline loops: CDR1 LGHDT, CDR2 YNNKEL (reference sequence). One entry per CDR3 protein results from TCRdb running MiXCR on the multiplex PCR reads. The profile covers around 230,000 distinct CDR3 sequences, with nearly 35% appearing a single time and approximately 3.5% taken by the ten largest. The TCR originated in a female donor with breast cancer. Some clones in this sample may be carry-over from other donors' samples. This sequence joins TRBV3-1 and TRBJ1-6; D call uncertain. Sequencing was performed on axillary lymph node tissue. The CDR3 region is CASSQNGELPLHF. CDR3 DNA sequence: TGTGCCAGCAGCCAAAACGGGGAGTTACCCCTCCACTTT. Together with reference TRBV3-1 and TRBJ1-6, the CDR3 gives the full variable domain: DTAVSQTPKYLVTQMGNDKSIKCEQNLGHDTMYWYKQDSKKFLKIMFSYNNKELIINETVPNRFSPKSPDKAHLNLHINSLELGDSAVYFCASSQNGELPLHFGNGTRLTVT.